A selection of T cell receptor beta chains follows, all from one sample in a study of blood T cells in healthy people across ages. MiXCR, run by TCRdb on the 5' RACE reads, gives a single entry per CDR3 protein. The sample includes approximately 800,000 distinct CDR3 sequences, approximately 53% of them seen just once. Sequencing used blood. The receptors derive from an elderly man in good health. Both conserved end residues are part of each CDR3. The order of the fields is D gene, clone size, V gene, J gene, CDR3 DNA, CDR3 protein. A D gene is named only where the DNA matches it firmly. The size entry is marked missing in some rows and otherwise reads once, few, many or a size class.

>-|-|TRBV4-2|TRBJ1-3
TGTGCCAGCAGCCATATCCTCCAGGGTAGTTCTGGAAACACCATATATTTT
CASSHILQGSSGNTIYF
>TRBD1|-|TRBV7-9|TRBJ1-6
TGTGCCAGCAGCCTAGCCGCGGGACAGTTGAATTCACCCCTCCACTTT
CASSLAAGQLNSPLHF
>-|-|TRBV29-1|TRBJ2-3
TGCAGCGTTGTCCGGGAGACTAGCACAGATACGCAGTATTTT
CSVVRETSTDTQYF
>-|-|TRBV29-1|TRBJ2-7
TGCAGCGTTGTGCCAGGCCCAATCAATGAGCAGTACTTC
CSVVPGPINEQYF
>TRBD1|-|TRBV24-1|TRBJ2-1
TGTGCCACCAGTACAGGGGCCTACAATGAGCAGTTCTTC
CATSTGAYNEQFF
>TRBD1|-|TRBV27|TRBJ2-1
TGTGCCAGCAGTTCAGGACAGGGGAGAGGGAATGAGCAGTTCTTC
CASSSGQGRGNEQFF
>TRBD2|-|TRBV5-1|TRBJ2-3
TGCGCCAGCAGCTTGGTGAGCGGGAGGATACGGGATACGCAGTATTTT
CASSLVSGRIRDTQYF
>-|few|TRBV10-3|TRBJ1-1
TGTGCCATCAGTGACAGGGCTGGGAACACTGAAGCTTTCTTT
CAISDRAGNTEAFF
>TRBD2|few|TRBV13|TRBJ2-4
TGTGCCAGCAGCTTCGGAACTAGCGGGAGCGGCCCCGTTGGGCAGTACTTC
CASSFGTSGSGPVGQYF
>TRBD2|-|TRBV7-2|TRBJ2-1
TGTGCCAGCACCATGGGCGGGAGGTTCTACAATGAGCAGTTCTTC
CASTMGGRFYNEQFF
>TRBD1|few|TRBV6-1|TRBJ1-6
TGTGCCAGCAGTGAAGAGACAGGGGTTGGGGTCCTCCACTTT
CASSEETGVGVLHF
>TRBD2|-|TRBV5-1|TRBJ2-4
TGCGCCAGCAGCTTTAGCGGGAGGGCCCCGAACATTCAGTACTTC
CASSFSGRAPNIQYF
>-|-|TRBV20-1|TRBJ1-2
TGCAGTGCCCCCCCCGGGGTGAACTATGGCTACACCTTC
CSAPPGVNYGYTF
>-|few|TRBV29-1|TRBJ1-4
TGCAGCGTTATGAGAGGGGATGAAAAACTGTTTTTT
CSVMRGDEKLFF
>TRBD2|many|TRBV3-1|TRBJ2-7
TGTGCCAGCAGCCAAGCGGGACTAGCGGCGCCCTCCTACGAGCAGTACTTC
CASSQAGLAAPSYEQYF
>-|few|TRBV21-1|TRBJ2-5
TGTGCCAGCAGCGTGAGAGGCCCCCGTGGCGAGACCCAGTACTTC
CASSVRGPRGETQYF
>-|-|TRBV28|TRBJ2-5
TGTGCCAGCATTTCTCCGGGTTACCCCACTTATGAGCAGTACTTC
CASISPGYPTYEQYF
>TRBD2|-|TRBV2|TRBJ2-6
TGTGCCAGCAGTGGGTTAGCGGGAGGGGCTGGGGCCAACGTCCTGACTTTC
CASSGLAGGAGANVLTF
>-|-|TRBV3-1|TRBJ2-7
TGTGCCAGCAGCCCGGCGGGACCCACGGGGCGGGAGCAGTACTTC
CASSPAGPTGREQYF
>TRBD1|-|TRBV24-1|TRBJ1-4
TGTGCCACCACCCTGACAGGGGGCGGAAAACTGTTTTTT
CATTLTGGGKLFF
>TRBD1|-|TRBV12-3/TRBV12-4|TRBJ2-6
TGTGCCAGCAGTTTAGCGTGGGGGACAGGGCCGGCCTCTGGGGCCAACGTCCTGACTTTC
CASSLAWGTGPASGANVLTF
>-|few|TRBV29-1|TRBJ2-5
TGCAGCGTTTTTAGCGGCGGGGAGACCCAGTACTTC
CSVFSGGETQYF
>-|few|TRBV7-9|TRBJ1-2
TGTGCCAGCAGCTTTCTCTATGGCTACACCTTC
CASSFLYGYTF
>TRBD1|-|TRBV5-1|TRBJ2-1
TGCGCCAGCTCGAGACAGGGGGATCGCAATGAGCAGTTCTTC
CASSRQGDRNEQFF
>TRBD2|-|TRBV5-1|TRBJ2-7
TGCGCCAGCAGCTTGATTGCCCTAGCGGGAGAACGCGGCTACGAGCAGTACTTC
CASSLIALAGERGYEQYF
>TRBD2|-|TRBV3-1|TRBJ2-3
TGTGCCAGCAGCAACAGCGGGGGAGATACGCAGTATTTT
CASSNSGGDTQYF
>TRBD2|-|TRBV20-1|TRBJ2-5
TGCAGTGCGAAGAGCGGGGGGAGGGAGACCCAGTACTTC
CSAKSGGRETQYF
>-|-|TRBV20-1|TRBJ1-2
TGCAGTGCTAGTACTGGGGGCAACTATGGCTACACCTTC
CSASTGGNYGYTF
>-|-|TRBV11-3|TRBJ2-6
TGTGCCAGCAGCCCTCCCCAGGGGGGAACTGGGGCCAACGTCCTGACTTTC
CASSPPQGGTGANVLTF
>TRBD1|-|TRBV10-3|TRBJ2-5
TGTGCCATCGGGACAGGGGTTGAGGAGACCCAGTACTTC
CAIGTGVEETQYF
>TRBD2|-|TRBV6-2/TRBV6-3|TRBJ2-5
TGTGCCAGCAATCAGCGGGAGGTGTTGGAGACCCAGTACTTC
CASNQREVLETQYF
>-|-|TRBV7-2|TRBJ2-3
TGTGCCAGCAGTCACGACACAGATACGCAGTATTTT
CASSHDTDTQYF
>-|-|TRBV24-1|TRBJ2-1
TGTGCCACCAGTGATCCGACACAGGGGAGGGGAGACAATGAGCAGTTCTTC
CATSDPTQGRGDNEQFF
>-|few|TRBV9|TRBJ2-1
TGTGCCAGCAGCGTAGGGGTAGTCAATGAGCAGTTCTTC
CASSVGVVNEQFF
>-|-|TRBV6-5|TRBJ2-6
TGTGCCAGCAGCCGCGCGGGTGGGGCCAACGTCCTGACTTTC
CASSRAGGANVLTF
>-|once|TRBV6-6|TRBJ1-5
TGTGCCAGCAGTAGACAGTTAAGCAATCAGCCCCAGCATTTT
CASSRQLSNQPQHF
>TRBD1|-|TRBV10-3|TRBJ1-2
TGTGCCATCAGTGTCGGGACAGGGAATAACTATGGCTACACCTTC
CAISVGTGNNYGYTF
>-|-|TRBV28|TRBJ2-1
TGTGCCAGCAGTGAAACGGGCAGGGTCGACAATGAGCAGTTCTTC
CASSETGRVDNEQFF
>TRBD1|-|TRBV5-1|TRBJ1-1
TGCGCCAGCAGGCAGCAGGGGGACACTGAAGCTTTCTTT
CASRQQGDTEAFF
>TRBD1|-|TRBV20-1|TRBJ1-6
TGCAGTGCTAGACGGACAGGGGGCTACGATTCACCCCTCCACTTT
CSARRTGGYDSPLHF
>-|-|TRBV11-2|TRBJ1-2
TGTGCCAGCAGCTTGTCCCAGACTGGCTACACCTTC
CASSLSQTGYTF
>-|few|TRBV11-2|TRBJ1-2
TGTGCCAGCAGCTCCCCCACCAGAGGACAGTGGGTGGGCGGCTACACCTTC
CASSSPTRGQWVGGYTF